Listed below are T cell receptor beta chains from one sample, sequenced in a study of T cell responses to AZD1222 COVID-19 vaccine. Sequencing was performed with immunoSEQ multiplex PCR; in TCRdb, only in-frame clones are kept and a portion is missing. There are 120,000 or so clones in the sample; roughly 85% occur only once, and around 3% lies in the top ten. The input for sequencing was peripheral blood, taken on day 0 of AZD1222 vaccination. The receptor source for this set is an adult in good health. Both conserved end residues are part of each CDR3. The D gene is left open where the match is weak. Expanded clones are given a class, and other clones once, few, many or no size at all.

D: -
V: TRBV21-1
size: -
J: TRBJ2-1
CDR3: CASSSGLAVNEQFF
DNA: TGTGCCAGCAGCTCTGGACTAGCAGTAAATGAGCAGTTCTTC

D: -
V: TRBV19
size: -
J: TRBJ1-2
CDR3: CASSSDRDYGYTF
DNA: TGTGCCAGTAGTTCGGACAGAGACTATGGCTACACCTTC

D: -
V: TRBV6-2/TRBV6-3
size: once
J: TRBJ1-5
CDR3: CASSPGPNQPQHF
DNA: TGTGCCAGCAGTCCAGGCCCCAATCAGCCCCAGCATTTT

D: TRBD2
V: TRBV11-3
size: -
J: TRBJ2-2
CDR3: CASSLVTSGTGELFF
DNA: TGTGCCAGCAGCTTGGTGACTAGCGGCACCGGGGAGCTGTTTTTT

D: -
V: TRBV27
size: once
J: TRBJ1-6
CDR3: CASNRIAGSLRGSPLHF
DNA: TGTGCCAGCAATAGGATTGCAGGTTCCCTGCGGGGTTCACCCCTCCACTTT

D: -
V: TRBV7-3
size: -
J: TRBJ2-7
CDR3: CASSFQAHEQYF
DNA: TGTGCCAGCAGCTTCCAGGCCCACGAGCAGTACTTC

D: TRBD1
V: TRBV2
size: -
J: TRBJ2-6
CDR3: CASSETGGAGANVLTF
DNA: TGTGCCAGCAGTGAGACAGGGGGCGCTGGGGCCAACGTCCTGACTTTC

D: -
V: TRBV4-3
size: once
J: TRBJ2-2
CDR3: CASSQVGGWRGDTGELFF
DNA: TGCGCCAGCAGCCAAGTAGGGGGCTGGCGGGGGGACACCGGGGAGCTGTTTTTT

D: -
V: TRBV28
size: once
J: TRBJ1-1
CDR3: CASSRGGEGEAFF
DNA: TGTGCCAGCAGCCGAGGGGGAGAAGGGGAAGCTTTCTTT

D: -
V: TRBV7-9
size: once
J: TRBJ1-3
CDR3: CASTLGDPSGNTIYF
DNA: TGTGCCAGCACCCTGGGGGATCCCTCTGGAAACACCATATATTTT

D: -
V: TRBV28
size: -
J: TRBJ1-2
CDR3: CASSLGDGGGYTF
DNA: TGTGCCAGCAGTTTAGGGGACGGAGGTGGCTACACCTTC

D: -
V: TRBV28
size: -
J: TRBJ1-5
CDR3: CASSLDGSNQPQHF
DNA: TGTGCCAGCAGTCTGGACGGTAGCAATCAGCCCCAGCATTTT

D: TRBD1
V: TRBV3-1/TRBV3-2
size: -
J: TRBJ1-4
CDR3: CASSPSSQGSEKLFF
DNA: TGTGCCAGCAGCCCCTCCTCACAGGGGAGTGAAAAACTGTTTTTT

D: -
V: TRBV2
size: -
J: TRBJ2-2
CDR3: CASGRKGTGELFF
DNA: TGTGCCTCAGGCCGAAAAGGGACCGGGGAGCTGTTTTTT

D: TRBD1
V: TRBV12-3/TRBV12-4
size: -
J: TRBJ2-7
CDR3: CASRQGIDEQYF
DNA: TGTGCCAGCAGACAGGGGATCGACGAGCAGTACTTC

D: -
V: TRBV19
size: -
J: TRBJ1-6
CDR3: CASSTPEGGSPLHF
DNA: TGTGCCAGTAGTACCCCTGAAGGAGGCTCACCCCTCCACTTT

D: TRBD2
V: TRBV4-1
size: -
J: TRBJ2-7
CDR3: CASSRIAGYYEQYF
DNA: TGCGCCAGCAGCCGTATAGCGGGGTACTACGAGCAGTACTTC

D: -
V: TRBV18
size: -
J: TRBJ2-3
CDR3: CASSPTTGRRENTDTQYF
DNA: TGTGCCAGCTCACCAACTACTGGGCGCCGGGAGAACACAGATACGCAGTATTTT

D: TRBD1
V: TRBV27
size: -
J: TRBJ1-6
CDR3: CASSDRGPYNSPLHF
DNA: TGTGCCAGCAGTGACAGGGGACCCTATAATTCACCCCTCCACTTT

D: -
V: TRBV18
size: -
J: TRBJ1-1
CDR3: CASSREGEGTEAFF
DNA: TGTGCCAGCTCACGGGAGGGGGAGGGCACTGAAGCTTTCTTT

D: -
V: TRBV19
size: once
J: TRBJ2-2
CDR3: CASSQFSVTNTGELFF
DNA: TGTGCCAGTAGCCAATTTAGTGTCACGAACACCGGGGAGCTGTTTTTT

D: TRBD2
V: TRBV6-6
size: -
J: TRBJ2-5
CDR3: CASSYPGSGRETQYF
DNA: TGTGCCAGCAGTTACCCGGGTAGCGGGAGGGAGACCCAGTACTTC

D: -
V: TRBV19
size: -
J: TRBJ1-5
CDR3: CATTRGGSGQPQHF
DNA: TGTGCCACCACACGAGGGGGTAGCGGTCAGCCCCAGCATTTT

D: TRBD1
V: TRBV18
size: -
J: TRBJ1-4
CDR3: CASSPGTGGNEKLFF
DNA: TGTGCCAGCTCCCCCGGGACAGGGGGCAATGAAAAACTGTTTTTT

D: -
V: TRBV12-3/TRBV12-4
size: -
J: TRBJ1-2
CDR3: CASSLRDIYGYTF
DNA: TGTGCCAGCAGTTTGAGGGACATCTATGGCTACACCTTC

D: -
V: TRBV9
size: -
J: TRBJ2-5
CDR3: CASSSREETQYF
DNA: TGTGCCAGCAGCTCCCGGGAGGAGACCCAGTACTTC

D: -
V: TRBV5-6
size: -
J: TRBJ1-1
CDR3: CASRKNTEAFF
DNA: TGTGCCAGCAGGAAGAACACTGAAGCTTTCTTT

D: -
V: TRBV9
size: -
J: TRBJ2-7
CDR3: CASSVDPEPPYEQYF
DNA: TGTGCCAGCAGCGTAGACCCCGAGCCCCCCTACGAGCAGTACTTC

D: -
V: TRBV7-2
size: -
J: TRBJ1-2
CDR3: CASSLAGSYGYTF
DNA: TGTGCCAGCAGCTTAGCCGGGAGCTATGGCTACACCTTC

D: TRBD1
V: TRBV27
size: few
J: TRBJ1-5
CDR3: CASTRQGGNQPQHF
DNA: TGTGCCAGCACAAGACAGGGTGGAAATCAGCCCCAGCATTTT

D: -
V: TRBV18
size: -
J: TRBJ2-7
CDR3: CASSSQASGPEQYF
DNA: TGTGCCAGCTCATCGCAGGCCTCAGGTCCCGAGCAGTACTTC

D: -
V: TRBV4-3
size: -
J: TRBJ1-2
CDR3: CASSPTGRALYGYTF
DNA: TGCGCCAGCAGCCCCACGGGCAGGGCCCTCTATGGCTACACCTTC

D: -
V: TRBV14
size: -
J: TRBJ2-1
CDR3: CASRGPNNEQFF
DNA: TGTGCCAGCAGGGGGCCTAACAATGAGCAGTTCTTC

D: -
V: TRBV12-3/TRBV12-4
size: -
J: TRBJ1-1
CDR3: CASTLGDSPEAFF
DNA: TGTGCCAGCACGTTAGGGGACTCCCCTGAAGCTTTCTTT

D: -
V: TRBV19
size: -
J: TRBJ1-1
CDR3: CASSMVGVNTEAFF
DNA: TGTGCCAGTAGTATGGTCGGAGTGAACACTGAAGCTTTCTTT

D: -
V: TRBV24-1
size: -
J: TRBJ1-5
CDR3: CATRADGNQPQHF
DNA: TGTGCCACAAGGGCCGACGGCAATCAGCCCCAGCATTTT

D: -
V: TRBV4-3
size: -
J: TRBJ2-1
CDR3: CASSRTDGGEQFF
DNA: TGCGCCAGCAGCCGGACAGACGGAGGCGAGCAGTTCTTC

D: TRBD1
V: TRBV19
size: -
J: TRBJ2-7
CDR3: CASSIQDRGATYEQYF
DNA: TGTGCCAGTAGTATACAAGACAGGGGGGCTACCTACGAGCAGTACTTC

D: TRBD2
V: TRBV28
size: -
J: TRBJ2-3
CDR3: CASSLPSGGASTDTQYF
DNA: TGTGCCAGCAGTTTACCCTCCGGGGGGGCTAGCACAGATACGCAGTATTTT